A few counts support the clone carrying this T cell receptor beta chain. Its antigen is unknown. PCR used 60 Vbeta primers and 13 Jbeta primers. The data were produced by immunoSEQ multiplex PCR, yet TCRdb's version contains in-frame clones alone and is incomplete. The sample consists of about 240,000 clones, 78% of them appearing once. The junction had 6 bases not matched to a gene; V was cut back by 0 bases and J by 9 bases. The CDR3 extends over 16 amino acids. Per the germline V gene, CDR1 is SGHNT and CDR2 is YYREEE (reference sequence). This sample is drawn from a study of cytomegalovirus exposure and HLA in healthy donors. Findings and limits, study-wide: Researchers counted 164 TCR beta chains as cytomegalovirus-associated. An analysis that was carried out later associated approximately 17,000 TCR beta sequences with HLA alleles at 0.05 false discovery rate. Later analysis indicated greater clonal expansion among HLA-associated TCR beta chains than among equally common other chains.

This chain uses TRBV5-4 with TRBJ2-1; the match to TRBD2 covers 13 bases. The clonotype comes from a boy between 10 and 17 years old in good health and CMV-seronegative. Sequenced sample: PBMCs. The CDR3 is CASSLVGLAGDSEQFF. In nucleotides, the CDR3 is TGTGCCAGCAGCTTGGTAGGACTAGCGGGAGATAGTGAGCAGTTCTTC. Looking up the rest from reference TRBV5-4 and TRBJ2-1 gives the full variable domain: ETGVTQSPTHLIKTRGQQVTLRCSSQSGHNTVSWYQQALGQGPQFIFQYYREEENGRGNFPPRFSGLQFPNYSSELNVNALELDDSALYLCASSLVGLAGDSEQFFGPGTRLTVL.